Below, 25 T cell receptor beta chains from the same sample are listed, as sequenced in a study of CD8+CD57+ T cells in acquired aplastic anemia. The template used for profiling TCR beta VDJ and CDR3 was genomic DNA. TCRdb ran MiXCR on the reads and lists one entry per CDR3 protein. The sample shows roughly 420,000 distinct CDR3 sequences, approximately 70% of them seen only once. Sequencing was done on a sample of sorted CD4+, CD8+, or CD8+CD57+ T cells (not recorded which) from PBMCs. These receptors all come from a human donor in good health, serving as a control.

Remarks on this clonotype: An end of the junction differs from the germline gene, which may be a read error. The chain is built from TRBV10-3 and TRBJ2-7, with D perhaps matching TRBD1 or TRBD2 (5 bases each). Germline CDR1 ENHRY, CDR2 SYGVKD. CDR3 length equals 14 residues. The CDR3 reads CAISSGTSGYEQQF. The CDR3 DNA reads TGTGCCATCAGCTCCGGGACGAGCGGCTACGAGCAGCAGTTC.

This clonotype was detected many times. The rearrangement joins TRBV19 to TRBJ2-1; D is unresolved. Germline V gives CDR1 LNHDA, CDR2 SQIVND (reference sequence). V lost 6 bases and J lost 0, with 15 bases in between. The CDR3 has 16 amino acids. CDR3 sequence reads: CASSLPDWNSYNEQFF. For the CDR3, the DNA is TGTGCCAGTAGCCTTCCCGACTGGAACTCCTACAATGAGCAGTTCTTC.

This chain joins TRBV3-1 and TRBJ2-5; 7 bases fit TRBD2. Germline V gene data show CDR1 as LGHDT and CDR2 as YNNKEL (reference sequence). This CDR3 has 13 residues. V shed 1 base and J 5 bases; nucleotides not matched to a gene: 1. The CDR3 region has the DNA TGTGCCAGCAGCCAAGTGGGGGGGGAGACCCAGTACTTC. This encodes CASSQVGGETQYF.

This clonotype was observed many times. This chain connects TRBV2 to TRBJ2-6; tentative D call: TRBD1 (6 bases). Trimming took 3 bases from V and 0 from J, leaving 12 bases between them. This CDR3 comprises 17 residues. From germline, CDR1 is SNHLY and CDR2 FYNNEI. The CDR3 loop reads CASSEDSEYSGANVLTF. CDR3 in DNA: TGTGCCAGCAGTGAGGACAGCGAGTACTCTGGGGCCAACGTCCTGACTTTC.

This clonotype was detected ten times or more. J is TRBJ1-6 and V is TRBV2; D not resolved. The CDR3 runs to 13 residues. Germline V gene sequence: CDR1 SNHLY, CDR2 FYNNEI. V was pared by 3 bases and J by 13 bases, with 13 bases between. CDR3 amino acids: CASSETRTGPLHF. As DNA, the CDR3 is TGTGCCAGCAGTGAGACGAGAACCGGGCCCCTCCACTTT. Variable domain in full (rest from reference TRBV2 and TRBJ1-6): EPEVTQTPSHQVTQMGQEVILRCVPISNHLYFYWYRQILGQKVEFLVSFYNNEISEKSEIFDDQFSVERPDGSNFTLKIRSTKLEDSAMYFCASSETRTGPLHFGNGTRLTVT.

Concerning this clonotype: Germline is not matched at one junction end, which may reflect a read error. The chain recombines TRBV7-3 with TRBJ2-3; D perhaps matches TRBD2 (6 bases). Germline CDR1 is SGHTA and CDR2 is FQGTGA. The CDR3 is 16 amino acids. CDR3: CASSRFLAWVWDTQYF. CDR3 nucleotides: TGCGCCAGCAGCCGATTCCTAGCGTGGGTGTGGGATACGCAGTATTTT.

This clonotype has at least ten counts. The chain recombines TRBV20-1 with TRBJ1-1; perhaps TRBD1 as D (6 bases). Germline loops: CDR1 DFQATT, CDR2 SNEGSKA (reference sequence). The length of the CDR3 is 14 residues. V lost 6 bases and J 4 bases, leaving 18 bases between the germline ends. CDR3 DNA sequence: TGCAGTGCCCCTCGGGGGGGCGCGGGCACTGAAGCTTTCTTT. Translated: CSAPRGGAGTEAFF.

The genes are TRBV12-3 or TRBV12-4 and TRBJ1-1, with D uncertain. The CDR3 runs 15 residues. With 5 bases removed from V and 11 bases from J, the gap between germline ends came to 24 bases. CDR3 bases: TGTGCCAGCAGTCCATGCGTTGGATGGAACTCTTACGCTTTCTTT. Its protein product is CASSPCVGWNSYAFF.

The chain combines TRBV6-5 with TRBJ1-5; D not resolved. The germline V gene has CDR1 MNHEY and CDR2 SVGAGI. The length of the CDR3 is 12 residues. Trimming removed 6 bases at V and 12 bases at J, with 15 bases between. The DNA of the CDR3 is TGTGCCAGCAGACGACTGGGCCGTGACCAGCATTTT. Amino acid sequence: CASRRLGRDQHF.

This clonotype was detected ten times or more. CDR3 coding DNA: TGTGCCAGCAGGTTACAGGGACCCGGTTTCGAGCAGTTCTTC. Its protein is CASRLQGPGFEQFF. The chain carries TRBV12-3 or TRBV12-4 and TRBJ2-1; tentative D call: TRBD1 (6 bases). The CDR3 extends over 14 amino acids. Trimming removed 6 bases from V and 10 bases from J, with 19 bases in between.

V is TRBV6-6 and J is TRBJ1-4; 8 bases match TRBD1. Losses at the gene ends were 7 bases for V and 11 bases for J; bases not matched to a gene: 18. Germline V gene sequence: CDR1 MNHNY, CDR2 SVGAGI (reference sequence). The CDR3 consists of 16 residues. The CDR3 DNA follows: TGTGCCAGCAACAAGCTTCCCGGGACAGGAGGTTTGAAACTGTTTTTT. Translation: CASNKLPGTGGLKLFF.

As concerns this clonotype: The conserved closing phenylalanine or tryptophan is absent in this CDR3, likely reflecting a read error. The CDR3 is CASSPPGEGDHYGYTL. In nucleotides, the CDR3 is TGTGCCAGCTCACCACCGGGAGAGGGGGACCACTATGGCTACACCCTC. V and J are TRBV18 and TRBJ1-2, with a possible D match to TRBD1 (6 bases). V lost 0 bases and J 3 bases, leaving 14 bases between the germline ends. CDR1 and CDR2 (germline): KGHSH, LQKENI. The CDR3 length is 16 residues.

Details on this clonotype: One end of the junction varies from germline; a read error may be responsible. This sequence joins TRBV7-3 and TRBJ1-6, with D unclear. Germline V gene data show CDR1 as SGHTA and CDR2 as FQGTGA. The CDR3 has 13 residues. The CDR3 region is CASNPAHPSPRHF. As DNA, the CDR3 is TGTGCCAGCAATCCAGCCCATCCTTCGCCCCGCCACTTT.

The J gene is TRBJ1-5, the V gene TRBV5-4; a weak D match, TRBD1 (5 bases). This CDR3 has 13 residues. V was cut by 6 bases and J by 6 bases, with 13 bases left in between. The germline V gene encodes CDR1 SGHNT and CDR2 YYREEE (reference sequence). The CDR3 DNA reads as TGTGCCAGCAACCAGGCGGGACGTCAGCCCCAGCATTTT. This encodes CASNQAGRQPQHF.

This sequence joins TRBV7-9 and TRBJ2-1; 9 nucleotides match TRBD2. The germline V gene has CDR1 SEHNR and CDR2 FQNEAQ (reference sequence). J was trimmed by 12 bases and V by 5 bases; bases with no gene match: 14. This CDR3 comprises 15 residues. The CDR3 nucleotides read TGTGCCAGCAGCCAGGGGTGGAGCGGGGGGAGTATGCAGTTCTTC. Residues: CASSQGWSGGSMQFF.

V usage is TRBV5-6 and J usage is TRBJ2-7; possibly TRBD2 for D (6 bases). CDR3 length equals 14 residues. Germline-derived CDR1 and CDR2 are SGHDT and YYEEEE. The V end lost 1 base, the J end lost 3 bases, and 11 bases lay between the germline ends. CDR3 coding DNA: TGTGCCAGCAGCTTGATCCGACTAGTCTACGAGCAGTACTTC. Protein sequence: CASSLIRLVYEQYF.

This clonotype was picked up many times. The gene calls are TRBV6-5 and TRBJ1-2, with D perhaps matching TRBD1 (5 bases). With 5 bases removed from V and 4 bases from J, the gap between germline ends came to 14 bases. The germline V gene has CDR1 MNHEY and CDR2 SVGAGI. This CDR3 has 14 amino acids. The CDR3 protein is CASSADSSVYGYTF. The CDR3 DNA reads TGTGCCAGCAGTGCAGACAGCTCCGTCTATGGCTACACCTTC.

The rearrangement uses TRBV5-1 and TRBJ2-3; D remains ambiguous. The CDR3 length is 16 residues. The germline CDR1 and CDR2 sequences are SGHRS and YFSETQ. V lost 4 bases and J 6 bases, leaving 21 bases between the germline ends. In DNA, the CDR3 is TGCGCCAGCAGCACCTTAACCGGGTCCCTCCGGGATACGCAGTATTTT. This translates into CASSTLTGSLRDTQYF.

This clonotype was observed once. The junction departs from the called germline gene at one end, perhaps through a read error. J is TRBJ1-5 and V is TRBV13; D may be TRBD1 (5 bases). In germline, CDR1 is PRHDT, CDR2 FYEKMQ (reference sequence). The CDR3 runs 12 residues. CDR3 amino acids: CASSLTLAGQDF. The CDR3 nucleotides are TGTGCCAGCAGCTTAACGTTAGCGGGGCAGGATTTT.

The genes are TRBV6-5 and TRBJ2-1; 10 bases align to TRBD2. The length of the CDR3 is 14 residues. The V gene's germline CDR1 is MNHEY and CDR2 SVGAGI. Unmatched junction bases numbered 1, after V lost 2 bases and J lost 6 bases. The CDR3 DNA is TGTGCCAGCAGTTACCTAGCGGGAGTCAATGAGCAGTTCTTC. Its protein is CASSYLAGVNEQFF.

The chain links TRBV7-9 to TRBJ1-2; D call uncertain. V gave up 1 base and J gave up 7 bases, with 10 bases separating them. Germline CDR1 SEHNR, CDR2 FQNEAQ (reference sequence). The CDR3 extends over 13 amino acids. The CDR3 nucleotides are TGTGCCAGCAGCTTAGGTTCCGCAGGTGGCTACACCTTC. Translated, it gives CASSLGSAGGYTF.

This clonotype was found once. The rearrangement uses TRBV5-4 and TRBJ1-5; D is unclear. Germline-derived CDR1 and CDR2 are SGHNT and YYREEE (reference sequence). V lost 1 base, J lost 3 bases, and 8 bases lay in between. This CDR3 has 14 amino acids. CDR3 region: CASSLKPDNQPQHF. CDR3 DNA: TGTGCCAGCAGCTTGAAGCCAGACAATCAGCCCCAGCATTTT.

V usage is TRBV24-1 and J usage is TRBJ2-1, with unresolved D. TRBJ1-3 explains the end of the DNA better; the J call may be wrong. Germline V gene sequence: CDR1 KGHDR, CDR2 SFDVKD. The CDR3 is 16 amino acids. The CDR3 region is CATSDFPRHTVDTIYF. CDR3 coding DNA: TGTGCCACCAGTGATTTCCCCCGGCACACGGTAGACACCATATATTTT.

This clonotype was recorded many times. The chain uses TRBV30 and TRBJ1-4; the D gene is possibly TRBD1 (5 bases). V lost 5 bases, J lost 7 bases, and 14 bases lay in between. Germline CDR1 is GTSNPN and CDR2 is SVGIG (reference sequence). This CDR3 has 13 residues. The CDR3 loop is CAWEWDVGEKLFF. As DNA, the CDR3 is TGTGCCTGGGAGTGGGACGTTGGTGAAAAACTGTTTTTT. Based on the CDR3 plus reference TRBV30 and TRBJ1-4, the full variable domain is SQTIHQWPATLVQPVGSPLSLECTVEGTSNPNLYWYRQAAGRGLQLLFYSVGIGQISSEVPQNLSASRPQDRQFILSSKKLLLSDSGFYLCAWEWDVGEKLFFGSGTQLSVL.

CDR3 DNA: TGTGCCAGCAGCTCAGCTCCTAGCTCCTACGAGCAGTACTTC. Its protein product is CASSSAPSSYEQYF. The chain employs TRBV11-3 and TRBJ2-7; no firm D call. The CDR3 is 14 residues long. The ends were cut back, 4 bases at V and 0 bases at J, with 10 bases in the middle. Germline CDR1 SGHNT, CDR2 YENEEA.